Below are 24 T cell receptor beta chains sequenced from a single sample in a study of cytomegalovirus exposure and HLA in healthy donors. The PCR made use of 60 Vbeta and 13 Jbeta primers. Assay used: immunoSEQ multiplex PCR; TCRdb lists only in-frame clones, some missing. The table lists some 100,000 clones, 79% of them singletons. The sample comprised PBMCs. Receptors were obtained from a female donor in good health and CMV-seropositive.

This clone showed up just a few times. In DNA, the CDR3 is TGTGCCAGCAGCCGACTAGCGGGAGGGCCGGATGAGCAGTTCTTC. Amino acid sequence: CASSRLAGGPDEQFF. The V gene is TRBV5-4, the J gene TRBJ2-1, with 14 bases that match TRBD2. Germline V lookup: CDR1 SGHNT, CDR2 YYREEE (reference sequence). V trimming: 4 bases; J trimming: 8 bases; junction bases outside the gene matches: 5. The CDR3 extends over 15 amino acids.

CDR3 nucleotide sequence: TGTGCCAGCAGCCCAAGAAGGACAGGGGAGGGTCAGCCCCAGCATTTT. Its translation is CASSPRRTGEGQPQHF. The chain joins TRBV4-2 to TRBJ1-5; 9 bases agree with TRBD1. The germline gives CDR1 LGHNA, CDR2 YNFKEQ. V was clipped by 4 bases and J by 6 bases; unmatched bases: 10. This CDR3 comprises 16 residues.

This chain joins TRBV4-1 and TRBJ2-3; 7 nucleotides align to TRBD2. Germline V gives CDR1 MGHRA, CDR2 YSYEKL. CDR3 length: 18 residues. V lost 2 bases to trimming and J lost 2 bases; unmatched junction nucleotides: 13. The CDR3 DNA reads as TGCGCCAGCAGCCAAACTCCCCCCCCTAGCGGACACACAGATACGCAGTATTTT. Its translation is CASSQTPPPSGHTDTQYF.

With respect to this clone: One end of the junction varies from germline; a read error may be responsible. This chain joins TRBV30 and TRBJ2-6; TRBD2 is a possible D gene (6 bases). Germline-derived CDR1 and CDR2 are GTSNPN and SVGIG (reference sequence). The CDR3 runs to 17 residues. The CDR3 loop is CAWSVGIGGSGANGLTF. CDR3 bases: TGTGCCTGGAGTGTCGGCATTGGGGGGTCTGGGGCCAACGGCCTGACTTTC. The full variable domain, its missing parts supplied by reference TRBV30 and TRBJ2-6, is SQTIHQWPATLVQPVGSPLSLECTVEGTSNPNLYWYRQAAGRGLQLLFYSVGIGQISSEVPQNLSASRPQDRQFILSSKKLLLSDSGFYLCAWSVGIGGSGANGLTFGAGSRLTVL.

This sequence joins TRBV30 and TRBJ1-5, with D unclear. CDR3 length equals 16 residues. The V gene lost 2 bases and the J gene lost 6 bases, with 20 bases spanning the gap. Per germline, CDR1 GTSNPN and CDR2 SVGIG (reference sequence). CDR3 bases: TGTGCCTGGAGTACCTCTTGGGGAGGGAACCGTCAGCCCCAGCATTTT. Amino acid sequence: CAWSTSWGGNRQPQHF.

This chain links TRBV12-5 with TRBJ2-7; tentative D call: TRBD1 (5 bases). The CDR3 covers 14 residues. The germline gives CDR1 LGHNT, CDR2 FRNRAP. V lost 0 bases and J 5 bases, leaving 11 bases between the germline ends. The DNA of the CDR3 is TGTGCTAGTGGTTTGGTACAAAACAGGAACGAGCAGTACTTC. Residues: CASGLVQNRNEQYF.

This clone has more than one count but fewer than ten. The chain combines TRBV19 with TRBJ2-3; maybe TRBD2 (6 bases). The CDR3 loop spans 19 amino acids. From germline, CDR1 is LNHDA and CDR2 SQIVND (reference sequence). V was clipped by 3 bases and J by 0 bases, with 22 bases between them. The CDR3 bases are TGTGCCAGTAGTATCATCGGCCTCGGGAGCCTGTCTAGCACAGATACGCAGTATTTT. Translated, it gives CASSIIGLGSLSSTDTQYF.

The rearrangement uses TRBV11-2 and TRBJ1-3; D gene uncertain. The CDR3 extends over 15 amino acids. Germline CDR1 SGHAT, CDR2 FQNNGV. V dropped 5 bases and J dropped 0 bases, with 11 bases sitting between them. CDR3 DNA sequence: TGTGCCAGCAGCCACGGACTGCTCTCTGGAAACACCATATATTTT. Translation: CASSHGLLSGNTIYF.

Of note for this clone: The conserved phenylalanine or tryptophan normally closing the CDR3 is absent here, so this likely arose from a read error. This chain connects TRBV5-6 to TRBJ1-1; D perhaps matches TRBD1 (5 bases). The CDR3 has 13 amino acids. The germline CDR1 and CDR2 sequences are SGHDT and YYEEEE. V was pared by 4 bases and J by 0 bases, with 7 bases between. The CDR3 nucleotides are TGTGCCAGCAGCCCCAGGGTGAACACTGAAGCTTTCTGT. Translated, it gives CASSPRVNTEAFC.

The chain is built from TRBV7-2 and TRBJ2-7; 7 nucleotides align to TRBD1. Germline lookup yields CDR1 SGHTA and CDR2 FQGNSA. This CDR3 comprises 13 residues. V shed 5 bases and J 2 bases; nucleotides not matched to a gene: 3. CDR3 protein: CASSPGGTYEQYF. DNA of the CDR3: TGTGCCAGCAGCCCAGGGGGAACCTACGAGCAGTACTTC.

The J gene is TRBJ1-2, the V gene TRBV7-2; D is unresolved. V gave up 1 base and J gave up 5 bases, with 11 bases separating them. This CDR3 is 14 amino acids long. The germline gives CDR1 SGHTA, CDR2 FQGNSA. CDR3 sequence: CASSLGPDGYGYTF. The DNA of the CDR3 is TGTGCCAGCAGCTTAGGCCCCGACGGGTATGGCTACACCTTC.

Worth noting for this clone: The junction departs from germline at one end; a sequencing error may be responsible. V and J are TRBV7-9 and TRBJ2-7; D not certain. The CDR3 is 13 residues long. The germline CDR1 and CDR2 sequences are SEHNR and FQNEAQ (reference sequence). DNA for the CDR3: TGTTCCAGCAGCTTAGTCCAGTCTTACGAGCAGTACTTC. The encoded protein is CSSSLVQSYEQYF.

The CDR3 coding sequence is TGTGCCAGCAGTCCGACGATTGGTCCGGACAGGGTGATTTACGAGCAGTACTTC. It translates to CASSPTIGPDRVIYEQYF. The J gene is TRBJ2-7, the V gene TRBV27; 8 bases match TRBD1. In germline, CDR1 is MNHEY, CDR2 SMNVEV (reference sequence). The CDR3 contains 18 residues. Trimming cost V 5 bases and J 4 bases; bases outside gene matches: 19.

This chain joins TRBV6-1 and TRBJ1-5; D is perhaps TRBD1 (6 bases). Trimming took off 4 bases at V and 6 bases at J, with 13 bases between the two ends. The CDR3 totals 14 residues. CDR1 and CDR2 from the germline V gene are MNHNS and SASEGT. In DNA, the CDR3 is TGTGCCAGCAGTGCCCGGGGGGGCGGTCAGCCCCAGCATTTT. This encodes CASSARGGGQPQHF.

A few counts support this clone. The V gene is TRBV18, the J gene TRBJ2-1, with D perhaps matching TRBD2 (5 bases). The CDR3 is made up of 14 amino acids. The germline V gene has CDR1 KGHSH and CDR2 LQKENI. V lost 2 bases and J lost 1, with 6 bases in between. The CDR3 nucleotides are TGTGCCAGCTCACCAACGGGATCCTACAATGAGCAGTTCTTC. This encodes CASSPTGSYNEQFF.

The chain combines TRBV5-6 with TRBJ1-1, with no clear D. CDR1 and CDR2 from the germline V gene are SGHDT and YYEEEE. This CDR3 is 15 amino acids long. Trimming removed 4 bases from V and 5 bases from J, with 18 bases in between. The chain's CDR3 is CASSPWVGRYTEAFF. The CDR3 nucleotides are TGTGCCAGCAGCCCCTGGGTAGGGAGGTATACTGAAGCTTTCTTT.

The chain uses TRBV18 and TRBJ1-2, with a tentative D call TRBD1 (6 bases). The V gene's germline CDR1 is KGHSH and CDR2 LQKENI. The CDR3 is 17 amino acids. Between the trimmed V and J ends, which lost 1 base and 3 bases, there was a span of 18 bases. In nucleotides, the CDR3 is TGTGCCAGCTCACCACTGGAGGTGGGGGGGCCCGACTATGGCTACACCTTC. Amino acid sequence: CASSPLEVGGPDYGYTF. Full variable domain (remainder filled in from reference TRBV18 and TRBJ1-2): NAGVMQNPRHLVRRRGQEARLRCSPMKGHSHVYWYRQLPEEGLKFMVYLQKENIIDESGMPKERFSAEFPKEGPSILRIQQVVRGDSAAYFCASSPLEVGGPDYGYTFGSGTRLTVV.

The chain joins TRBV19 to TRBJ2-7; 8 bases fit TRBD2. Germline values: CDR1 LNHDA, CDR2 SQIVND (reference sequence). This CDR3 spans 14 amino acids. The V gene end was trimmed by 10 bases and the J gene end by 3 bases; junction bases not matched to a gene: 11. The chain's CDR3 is CATEAVAGGYEQYF. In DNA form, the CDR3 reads TGTGCCACTGAGGCGGTTGCGGGGGGCTACGAGCAGTACTTC.

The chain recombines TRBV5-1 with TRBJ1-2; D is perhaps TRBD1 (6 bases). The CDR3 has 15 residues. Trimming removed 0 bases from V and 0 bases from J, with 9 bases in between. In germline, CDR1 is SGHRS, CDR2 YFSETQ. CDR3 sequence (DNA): TGCGCCAGCAGCTTGGAGGCAGGGGCTAACTATGGCTACACCTTC. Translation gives CASSLEAGANYGYTF.

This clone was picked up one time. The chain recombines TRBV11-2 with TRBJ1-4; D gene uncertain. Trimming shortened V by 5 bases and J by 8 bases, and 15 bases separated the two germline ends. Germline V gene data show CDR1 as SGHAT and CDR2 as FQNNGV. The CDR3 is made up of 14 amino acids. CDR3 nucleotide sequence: TGTGCCAGCAGCCGCGCGCGGGCGGGAGAAAAACTGTTTTTT. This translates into CASSRARAGEKLFF.

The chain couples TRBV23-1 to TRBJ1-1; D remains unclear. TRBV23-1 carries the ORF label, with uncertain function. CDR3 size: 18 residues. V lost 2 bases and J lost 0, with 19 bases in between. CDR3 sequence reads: CASSQPLPRSHLNTEAFF. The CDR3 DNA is TGCGCCAGCAGTCAACCGCTCCCACGGAGCCATCTGAACACTGAAGCTTTCTTT.

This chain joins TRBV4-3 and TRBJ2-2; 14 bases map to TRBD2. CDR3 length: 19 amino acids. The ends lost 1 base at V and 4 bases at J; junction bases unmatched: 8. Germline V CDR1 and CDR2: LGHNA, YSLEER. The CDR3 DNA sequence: TGCGCCAGCAGCCAAGGACTAGCGGGGGGGCCGAGGGGCACCGGGGAGCTGTTTTTT. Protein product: CASSQGLAGGPRGTGELFF.

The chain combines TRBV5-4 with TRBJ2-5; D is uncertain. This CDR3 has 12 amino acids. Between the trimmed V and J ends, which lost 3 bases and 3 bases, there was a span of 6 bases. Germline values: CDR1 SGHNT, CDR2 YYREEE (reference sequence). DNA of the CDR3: TGTGCCAGCAGCTCTTTTAAAGAGACCCAGTACTTC. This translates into CASSSFKETQYF.

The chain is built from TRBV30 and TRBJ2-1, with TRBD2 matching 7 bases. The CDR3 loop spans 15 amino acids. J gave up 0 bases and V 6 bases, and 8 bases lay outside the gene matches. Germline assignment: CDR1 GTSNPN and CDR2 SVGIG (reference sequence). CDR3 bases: TGTGCCTGCATCCTAGCGGAGAGCTCCTACAATGAGCAGTTCTTC. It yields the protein CACILAESSYNEQFF.